This T cell receptor beta chain was captured by sequencing in a study of identical twins. The CDR3 length is 18 residues. With 5 bases clipped from V and 0 bases from J, the junction kept 11 bases outside the gene matches. CDR1 is SGHKS, CDR2 YYEKEE, per germline (reference sequence). One entry per CDR3 protein results from TCRdb running MiXCR on the 5' RACE reads. The table lists hundreds of thousands of distinct CDR3 sequences, approximately 21% of them singletons. The sample was also reused in another study, on T cells expressing NK-cell markers. As that report states: The authors applied an anti-gamma-delta TCR antibody in several experiments, and it restricted sorting to alpha-beta TCR T cells.

The sequenced sample was PBMCs. This TCR derives from a young woman in good health. The rearrangement links TRBV5-5 to TRBJ2-6; 7 positions agree with TRBD2. The CDR3 reads CASSPREVPSSGANVLTF. CDR3 DNA sequence: TGTGCCAGCAGTCCTCGGGAGGTGCCTAGCTCTGGGGCCAACGTCCTGACTTTC.